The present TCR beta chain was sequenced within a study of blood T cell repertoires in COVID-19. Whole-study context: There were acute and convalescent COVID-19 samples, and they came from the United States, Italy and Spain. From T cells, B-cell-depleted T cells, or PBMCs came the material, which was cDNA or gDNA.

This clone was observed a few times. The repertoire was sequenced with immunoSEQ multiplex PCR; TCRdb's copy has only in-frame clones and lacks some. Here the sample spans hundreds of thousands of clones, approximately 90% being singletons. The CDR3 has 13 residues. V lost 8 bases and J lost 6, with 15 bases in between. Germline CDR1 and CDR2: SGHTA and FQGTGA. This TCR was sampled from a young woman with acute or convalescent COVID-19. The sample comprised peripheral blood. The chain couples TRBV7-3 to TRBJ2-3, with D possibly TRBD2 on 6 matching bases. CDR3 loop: CASSSFLADTQYF. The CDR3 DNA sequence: TGTGCCAGCTCCTCCTTCCTAGCGGATACGCAGTATTTT.